This T cell receptor (beta chain) was documented in a study of identical twins (dated by TCRdb to 2016 to 2017). A note on the overall study: TCR alpha and beta repertoires from monozygotic twins, unrelated adults of various ages and cord blood were deep-sequenced to test whether fetal clonotypes persist. To rule out contamination, the twin experiments were replicated at different times with different library preparation protocols.

This clonotype was counted many times. It has no known antigen specificity. Per-base quality was not reported, and no clone a single base away is much larger than it. What the study reported, not specific to this receptor: Out-of-frame TCR alpha sharing in monozygotic twins was systematically underestimated by recombination models, whereas sharing between unrelated individuals was in agreement with the recombination models. Zero-insertion analyses could be partly confounded by invariant T cells such as MAIT and iNKT, although diverse VJ usage argued against such confounding for most clonotypes. Fewer insertions were carried by abundant cord blood beta clonotypes, a similar but weaker trend appeared in young adult naive repertoires, and no such trend appeared in memory repertoires. The excess sharing between twins in beta out-of-frame sequences was weaker because fewer shared sequences reduced the signal-to-noise ratio. Because the same donors could not be followed over many years, the conclusions relied on cross-sectional statistical analysis. Compared with coincidental sharing between unrelated individuals, out-of-frame TCR alpha sequences shared between twins had an excess of sequences with low generation probability.

Every donor was a healthy Caucasian. Three pairs of female monozygotic twins, all aged roughly 18 to 29 years, were included in the twin cohort. Peripheral blood mononuclear cells were used as the source from which RNA for TCR libraries was isolated. Preparation of the library involved 5' RACE. For sequencing, an Illumina HiSeq 2000 was employed. Template switching added a universal primer binding site, and the final cDNA carried a unique molecular identifier that allowed TCR cDNA molecules to be counted accurately. Specific primers in the conserved constant-segment region were used to synthesize first-strand cDNA for the TCR alpha and beta chains. To control for contamination, every cDNA library was double barcoded, receiving both a SMART-Mk sample barcode and Illumina barcodes. TruSeq adapter sequences, together with Illumina sample barcodes, were added in two successive PCR steps. The Illumina HiSeq platform was used with custom primers to sequence TCR alpha and beta cDNA libraries. For the original study's pipeline: Unique molecular identifiers were extracted from raw reads with MiGEC, and CDR3 positions were determined with MiXCR. Recombination models were inferred per individual with the repgenHMM and IGoR tools using an EM algorithm. The analysis of shared clonotypes was done with the tcR package in R, with sharing normalized by the product of cloneset sizes. Out-of-frame nonproductive sequences were analyzed to study raw recombination free of thymic and clonal selection effects. The raw public data were reprocessed by TCRdb itself: fastp quality trimming at Q25, MiXCR clonotype calling, in-frame beta chains only. Every CDR3 protein is listed once, alongside the most common genes and DNA of its rows. These V and J calls are TCRdb output, not the study's own analysis. The sample table shows fewer than 650,000 distinct CDR3 sequences, and more than 9% are seen once. Of the sample, 2.5% to 3.5% is held by the ten largest clones.

Including the terminal cysteine and phenylalanine, the CDR3 comprises 13 residues. Solely the CDR3 DNA is kept, with 39 bases framed from the first base. Cut back by 6 bases and 8 bases, the V and J ends lie 16 bases apart. The germline V gene (reference sequence) supplies CDR1 LNHDA and CDR2 SQIVND. These data were also reused for a study on yellow fever vaccine responses in identical twins. That second publication adds: The authors reported that the T cell response to vaccination in identical twins appeared partly convergent and partly personalized. Focusing on identical twins, the study followed the T cell clones that responded to the vaccine, and did so with precision.

The TCR was taken from a woman between 18 and 29 years old in good health. Here the chain combines TRBV19 and TRBJ1-2, with the D gene too uncertain to name. Input material: PBMCs. The DNA is TGTGCCAGTAGCCCCGCGGGATTAGGCGGCTACACCTTC. Its product reads: CASSPAGLGGYTF.